This TCR beta chain was identified in a study of shared clonotypes between healthy human individuals. Points from the study as a whole: Apart from blood, nothing was sampled; tissue repertoires likely differ.

V shed 5 bases and J 2 bases; nucleotides not matched to a gene: 3. CDR1 and CDR2 from the germline V gene are SGHVS and FNYEAQ. This CDR3 is built from 13 residues. This clone was detected a few times. What it recognizes is unknown. Libraries were prepared by immunoSEQ multiplex PCR; TCRdb keeps only in-frame clonotypes and omits some of them. This repertoire shows about 120,000 clones, about two thirds found once; its top ten account for roughly 24%. Those who donated, Caucasian adults without exception, all lived in Nashville, Tennessee. The receptor was isolated from a woman aged 30 to 39 in good health. The chain uses TRBV7-6 and TRBJ2-7, with 7 bases identical to TRBD1. The source material was memory CD8+ T cells sorted from blood. Subset here: CD45RO+ cells pooled with CCR7-negative TemRA cells. The CDR3 nucleotides are TGTGCCAGCAGCCTGGGACAGCCCTACGAGCAGTACTTC. Translated, it gives CASSLGQPYEQYF.